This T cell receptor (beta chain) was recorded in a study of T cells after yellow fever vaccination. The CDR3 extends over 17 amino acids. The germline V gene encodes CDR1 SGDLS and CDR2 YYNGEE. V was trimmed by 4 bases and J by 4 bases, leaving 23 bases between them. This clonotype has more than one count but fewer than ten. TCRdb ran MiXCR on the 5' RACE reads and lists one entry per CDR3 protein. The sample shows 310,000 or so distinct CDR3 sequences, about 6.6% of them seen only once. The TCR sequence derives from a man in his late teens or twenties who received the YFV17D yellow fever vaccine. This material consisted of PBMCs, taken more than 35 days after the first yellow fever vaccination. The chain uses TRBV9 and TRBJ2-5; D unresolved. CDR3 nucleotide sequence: TGTGCCAGCAGCCCCTCCTCCTTTGTTATATTCGGAGAGACCCAGTACTTC. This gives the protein CASSPSSFVIFGETQYF.